Sequencing of this T cell receptor beta chain was carried out in a study of cytomegalovirus exposure and HLA in healthy donors. Study-level findings and limits: With later analysis, a missense DCLRE1C variant became linked to TCR beta V- and J-gene trimming. Highly shared sequence variants in one cluster were likely a sequencing artifact. Cytomegalovirus association was listed for about 180 TCR beta chains.

Both 60 Vbeta primers and 13 Jbeta primers went into the PCR. Sequencing was performed with immunoSEQ multiplex PCR; in TCRdb, only in-frame clones are kept and a portion is missing. The sample includes under 95,000 clones. The ends lost 0 bases at V and 7 bases at J; junction bases unmatched: 5. This CDR3 is built from 15 residues. Germline values: CDR1 SQVTM, CDR2 ANQGSEA. A note on this clone: Antigen specificity is unknown.

Source material: PBMCs. This rearrangement joins TRBV29-1 to TRBJ2-1; 11 bases are shared with TRBD2. This TCR derives from a man between 18 and 29 years old in good health and CMV-seropositive. The CDR3 is CSVEDLASGGNEQFF. CDR3 DNA: TGCAGCGTTGAAGATCTCGCTAGCGGGGGGAATGAGCAGTTCTTC.